This TCR beta chain was found in a study of T cells in Graves' hyperthyroidism and ophthalmopathy. What was amplified from RNA transcripts were TCR beta CDR3 regions. With the HTBI primer set, the TCR CDR3 went through a first round of RT-PCR. MiXCR was run by TCRdb on the multiplex PCR reads, yielding one entry per CDR3 protein. This repertoire shows 500,000 to 650,000 distinct CDR3 sequences, around 20% found once; its top ten account for approximately 48%. CDR1 and CDR2 from the germline V gene are MNHNS and SASEGT. J lost 4 bases, V lost 5 bases, and 13 bases had no gene match. The CDR3 covers 17 residues.

The V gene is TRBV6-1, the J gene TRBJ2-1, with 8 bases identical to TRBD2. The sequenced material came from blood. This clonotype was sampled from a man aged 40-55 years with Graves' ophthalmopathy. The CDR3 DNA sequence: TGTGCCAGCAGTTCCGGGGGGGGGAAAGTGCGTTACAATGAGCAGTTCTTC. Translation gives CASSSGGGKVRYNEQFF.